The 17 T cell receptor beta chains below were found in one sample sequenced in a study of T-cell memory formation after mild COVID-19 (dated by TCRdb to about 2021). Libraries were built with 5' RACE. Sequencing used an Illumina NovaSeq 6000. TCRdb reran the public reads through fastp at Q25 and MiXCR, keeping productive beta chains. Identical CDR3 protein sequences are pooled into one entry, listed with their most common genes and DNA. The sample contains hundreds of thousands of distinct CDR3 sequences, roughly 24% of them found a single time. The ten largest clones add up to around 8.8% of the sample. The sequenced material came from PBMCs or a T cell subset sorted from them (not recorded which). The receptors were sampled from an adult woman who had mild COVID-19 (a few samples of this study predate the infection). The sample titles of this study are shuffled in the database, so cell type and time point are left out; the donor was told from shared clones.

This clonotype was detected only a few times. This chain links TRBV14 with TRBJ2-5; 8 bases agree with TRBD2. The CDR3 has 14 residues. Germline V gives CDR1 SGHDN, CDR2 FVKESK. Trimming cost V 6 bases and J 5 bases; bases outside gene matches: 8. CDR3 residues: CASSTRASGETQYF. The CDR3 DNA reads as TGTGCCAGCAGTACCCGAGCTAGCGGGGAGACCCAGTACTTC.

This clonotype was picked up one time. The rearrangement uses TRBV7-9 and TRBJ2-5, with D maybe TRBD2 (6 bases). Germline V lookup: CDR1 SEHNR, CDR2 FQNEAQ (reference sequence). The CDR3 loop spans 17 amino acids. V was trimmed by 6 bases and J by 7 bases, leaving 27 bases between them. CDR3: CASSIWGRRGDIGTQYF. DNA of the CDR3: TGTGCCAGCAGTATCTGGGGGAGGCGCGGAGATATTGGGACCCAGTACTTC.

The chain couples TRBV12-3 or TRBV12-4 to TRBJ1-1, with 7 bases lining up with TRBD1. Losses at the gene ends were 3 bases for V and 5 bases for J; bases not matched to a gene: 12. The CDR3 is 16 residues long. CDR3 sequence (DNA): TGTGCCAGCAGTTTGGAGGGCAGGGGGAGAATGACTGAAGCTTTCTTT. The encoded protein is CASSLEGRGRMTEAFF.

The rearrangement joins TRBV4-3 to TRBJ1-1; 11 bases agree with TRBD1. CDR1 and CDR2 (germline): LGHNA, YSLEER. J lost 6 bases, V lost 3 bases, and 3 bases had no gene match. The CDR3 has 14 residues. The CDR3 DNA reads TGCGCCAGCAGCCAGGACAGGGGGCGAGCTGAAGCTTTCTTT. Translating gives CASSQDRGRAEAFF.

This clonotype was counted only a few times. The chain carries TRBV29-1 and TRBJ1-2; maybe TRBD1 (5 bases). Trimming stripped 6 bases from V and 7 bases from J, with 18 bases between. The CDR3 loop spans 13 amino acids. Germline values: CDR1 SQVTM, CDR2 ANQGSEA. CDR3 region: CSVGRINKVGYTF. The DNA of the CDR3 is TGCAGCGTGGGACGCATAAATAAGGTTGGCTACACCTTC.

This clonotype was detected a few times. This chain connects TRBV12-5 to TRBJ2-2; perhaps TRBD1 as D (7 bases). The V and J ends lost 5 bases and 6 bases respectively, with 16 bases between them. Germline values: CDR1 LGHNT, CDR2 FRNRAP. The CDR3 spans 15 residues. The CDR3: CASGNDREVAGELFF. DNA of the CDR3: TGTGCTAGTGGTAACGACAGGGAGGTTGCCGGGGAGCTGTTTTTT.

This clonotype showed up just a few times. The chain carries TRBV29-1 and TRBJ2-7; TRBD2 agrees at 7 bases. CDR1 is SQVTM, CDR2 ANQGSEA, per germline. The CDR3 extends over 16 amino acids. Unmatched junction bases numbered 14, after V lost 4 bases and J lost 2 bases. The CDR3 nucleotides read TGCAGCGTTGCCCCCCTAGGGCTAGCGGTGCCCTACGAGCAGTACTTC. This sequence encodes CSVAPLGLAVPYEQYF.

This clonotype was counted between two and nine times. The chain's CDR3 is CASSLDRVKGYTF. Here the CDR3 DNA reads TGTGCCAGCAGCTTAGACAGGGTGAAGGGCTACACCTTC. This rearrangement joins TRBV7-2 to TRBJ1-2; TRBD1 might be the D (6 bases). V was clipped by 1 base and J by 8 bases, with 11 bases between them. Germline V gives CDR1 SGHTA, CDR2 FQGNSA. The CDR3 consists of 13 residues.

CDR3 sequence reads: CASAGTSGGGEQFF. DNA for the CDR3: TGTGCCAGCGCTGGGACTAGCGGGGGGGGGGAGCAGTTCTTC. The chain employs TRBV7-6 and TRBJ2-1, with 16 nucleotides matching TRBD2. Germline values: CDR1 SGHVS, CDR2 FNYEAQ. The CDR3 has 14 residues. V gave up 8 bases and J gave up 10 bases; unmatched junction bases: 5.

This clonotype was detected many times. The chain combines TRBV6-2 or TRBV6-3 with TRBJ2-2; TRBD1 is a possible D gene (5 bases). The V and J ends lost 2 bases and 5 bases respectively, with 9 bases between them. The CDR3 runs 14 residues. In germline, CDR1 is MNHEY, CDR2 SVGEGT. CDR3 DNA sequence: TGTGCCAGCAGTTACGGGGCAGAGACCGGGGAGCTGTTTTTT. Residues: CASSYGAETGELFF.

This clonotype was seen a few times. The chain recombines TRBV4-2 with TRBJ2-3; maybe TRBD2 (6 bases). Germline values: CDR1 LGHNA, CDR2 YNFKEQ. V was shortened by 3 bases and J by 4 bases, with 14 bases between the two germline ends. CDR3 length: 15 residues. The CDR3 coding sequence is TGTGCCAGCAGCCAGACTAGAGTTGCGGCAGATACGCAGTATTTT. It yields the protein CASSQTRVAADTQYF.

The table lists this clonotype with many counts. The V and J genes are TRBV5-1 and TRBJ2-1; D is perhaps TRBD1 or TRBD2 (5 bases each). This CDR3 comprises 15 residues. The germline V and J ends were trimmed by 3 bases and 3 bases, with 13 bases remaining between them. Looked up from germline, CDR1 is SGHRS and CDR2 is YFSETQ. CDR3 loop: CASSSAGTLYNEQFF. The CDR3, as DNA: TGCGCCAGCAGCTCCGCCGGGACGCTCTACAATGAGCAGTTCTTC.

There are a few counts of this clonotype. This sequence joins TRBV7-2 and TRBJ1-1, with 8 bases lining up with TRBD1. The junction had 4 bases not matched to a gene; V was cut back by 0 bases and J by 4 bases. Germline V gene sequence: CDR1 SGHTA, CDR2 FQGNSA. This CDR3 has 15 residues. CDR3 region: CASSLAGQGSTEAFF. Written as DNA, the CDR3 is TGTGCCAGCAGCTTAGCCGGACAGGGTTCCACTGAAGCTTTCTTT.

The rearrangement uses TRBV7-9 and TRBJ2-2, with D perhaps TRBD2 (6 bases). The germline V gene has CDR1 SEHNR and CDR2 FQNEAQ (reference sequence). The CDR3 runs to 16 residues. Trimming took 1 base from V and 5 from J, leaving 14 bases between them. The CDR3: CASSLGGDLQTGELFF. CDR3 nucleotides: TGTGCCAGCAGCTTAGGAGGGGACTTACAGACCGGGGAGCTGTTTTTT. Together with reference TRBV7-9 and TRBJ2-2, the CDR3 gives the full variable domain: DTGVSQNPRHKITKRGQNVTFRCDPISEHNRLYWYRQTLGQGPEFLTYFQNEAQLEKSRLLSDRFSAERPKGSFSTLEIQRTEQGDSAMYLCASSLGGDLQTGELFFGEGSRLTVL.

V usage is TRBV2 and J usage is TRBJ1-4; a possible D gene is TRBD1 (5 bases). The CDR3 is 14 residues long. With 1 base removed from V and 7 bases from J, the gap between germline ends came to 10 bases. From germline, CDR1 is SNHLY and CDR2 FYNNEI. The CDR3 region has the DNA TGTGCCAGCAGTGAAGAGGGGCTGGGTGAAAAACTGTTTTTT. Its translation: CASSEEGLGEKLFF.

This clonotype has just a few counts. The rearrangement uses TRBV18 and TRBJ2-3; the D call may be TRBD1 or TRBD2 (6 bases each). Deletions cut 3 bases from V and 2 bases from J, with 12 bases between. The CDR3 consists of 15 residues. Germline V gene lookup returns CDR1 KGHSH and CDR2 LQKENI. The CDR3 sequence is CASSPSGAHTDTQYF. For the CDR3, the DNA is TGTGCCAGCTCACCTTCGGGGGCCCACACAGATACGCAGTATTTT.

The chain has TRBV18 and TRBJ2-1; D is uncertain. Trimming left V 3 bases short and J 4 bases short, with 10 bases between. Germline V lookup: CDR1 KGHSH, CDR2 LQKENI. This CDR3 is built from 14 residues. In DNA form, the CDR3 reads TGTGCCAGCTCACCGGATCCGACGTACAATGAGCAGTTCTTC. It codes for CASSPDPTYNEQFF.